This TCR beta chain was observed in a study of blood T cells in healthy people across ages (dated by TCRdb to the mid-2010s). Background on the whole study: In model experiments, roughly one uniquely barcoded TCR beta cDNA molecule per two T cells was captured by template switching. Using deep sequencing normalized with unique cDNA molecular identifiers, the study measured how TCR beta repertoire diversity changes with age. Four age groups were formed from the donors: young (average approximately 16 years), middle-aged (approximately 39), aged (about 62) and long-lived (more than 75). Using the same blood draw, the study looked at two additional independent replicas of 1 million unique cDNA reads for two donors, one aged 18 to 30 and the other aged 80 or older.

This clonotype turned up a few times. Its recognized antigen is unknown. The record has no base qualities; no much larger clone is one base away. The germline V gene sets CDR1 to KGHSH and CDR2 to LQKENI. The CDR3, cysteine through phenylalanine, is 16 amino acids long. Solely the CDR3 DNA is kept, with 48 bases framed from the first base. A distance of 20 bases separates the germline ends of V and J, which lose 3 bases and 7 bases respectively. Library construction relied on 5' RACE. TCRdb records Illumina HiSeq 2500 as the sequencer. A second PCR of roughly 7 to 11 cycles was performed with a sample-barcoded 5' primer and a J-beta primer mix. A unique molecular identifier was introduced onto each TCR beta cDNA molecule by a template-switch 5' adaptor carrying 12 random nucleotides. Each sample yielded at least 3 million CDR3-containing paired-end reads. The Mint cDNA synthesis kit, primed by a TRBC-specific oligonucleotide, was used to synthesize first-strand cDNA from all RNA. All cDNA was treated with uracil-DNA glycosylase and then went through a first 18-cycle PCR with the universal primers M1SS and BC2_uni_R. As for the original processing: Each sample was normalized by randomly selecting 1 million high-quality reads, each carrying a distinct molecular identifier. Reads sharing molecular identifiers were discarded rather than binned into consensus sequences. CDR3 identification, clonotype clustering and error correction used MiTCR with a Q25 quality threshold and the strictest error-elimination algorithm. A nonparametric unseen species model with Euler transformation was used to estimate lower-bound total TCR beta diversity. TCRdb cleaned the public reads at Q25 with fastp, built clones with MiXCR and kept in-frame beta chains. CDR3 protein duplicates are merged, each entry listing the most common genes and DNA. The V and J calls and clone size come from TCRdb's table, not from the authors' own analysis. This sample is represented by fewer than 600,000 distinct CDR3 sequences; approximately 26% of them were singletons. The top ten clones comprise approximately 4% of the sample.

What the work shows at the level of the full study, not this receptor alone: Estimates of total diversity based on one million sequenced T cells were considered lower bounds and underestimates. Compared with the aged group, more naive CD4+ T cells, fewer expanded clones and increased TCR diversity were shown by the long-lived group, suggesting age selection. As age increased, observed TCR beta diversity per million T cells dropped in a roughly linear way, and a significant reduction was already evident by age 40. The CMV infection status of donors was not known, potentially confounding age-related changes in expanded clonotypes. There was a strong correlation between observed TCR beta diversity and the percentage of naive T cells measured by flow cytometry. Because profiling used bulk unsorted PBMCs, naive and antigen-experienced compartments could not be compared conclusively.

The roughly 39 donors, aged about 6 to 95 years, were systemically healthy Caucasian individuals from Russia. Each donor gave approximately 9.3 milliliters of peripheral blood, collected into EDTA-treated Vacutainer tubes. Ficoll-Paque density-gradient centrifugation was used to isolate PBMCs, with at least 6.5 million per sample. Total RNA was extracted from PBMCs with Trizol reagent, with at least 5 micrograms obtained per sample. For every donor, flow cytometry on a PBMC aliquot measured the percentage of naive CD45RAhigh/CD27high T cells. These data also formed part of another study, on T cells of mothers and their children. As that second paper reports: The donors were nine systemically healthy Caucasian individuals, made up of three mothers and their six children. cDNA synthesis consumed the entire amount of extracted RNA, loaded at about 1.5 ug RNA in each 15 ul reaction. In the second PCR, sample barcodes and 2-4 random nucleotides were introduced via the M1S primer. More than 9 million TCR beta CDR3 reads were obtained from each mother, and some 3.3 million reads were obtained from each child. In both related and unrelated pairs, thymic selection shapes the output of TCR recombination in a similar way, with inherited differences having only a minor effect. Related mother-child pairs always showed normalized repertoire overlap that was slightly higher than in unrelated mother-child pairs, though the difference was never significant. Persistent microchimeric T cell clones were not detected, at a sensitivity of approximately 100 clones per million clonotypes. Deep NGS was used in the study to compare the TCR beta repertoires of mothers and children and to look for features that separate related mother-child pairs from unrelated individuals. The mean age was 40 +/- 4 years for the mothers and roughly 11 +/- 4 years for the children. Libraries were sequenced on Illumina HiSeq 2000 with 100+100 nt paired-end reads after adapter ligation with NEBNext reagents. Mother and child libraries were prepared a month apart and sequenced in separate runs to prevent cross-contamination. Each donor had between about 450,000 and 2,100,000 distinct TCR beta clonotypes identified. Naive TCR beta clonotypes were estimated from low-frequency clonotypes matched to each donor's FACS-determined naive share, without sorting.

Sample: blood. The chain joins TRBV18 to TRBJ2-3; tentative D gene TRBD2, with 5 bases matching. This receptor was identified in a boy aged 2-15 years in good health. The base sequence is TGTGCCAGCTCACCGAGCAGCGGAAGTAGATTTAATACGCAGTATTTT. This sequence encodes CASSPSSGSRFNTQYF.